This TCR beta chain was sequenced in a study of T cell clonality in common variable immunodeficiency. Blood samples were heparinized, about 4.5 to 9 ml per donor. CVID and control samples used equivalent genomic DNA input. TCRdb keeps only in-frame clones here, not all; method: immunoSEQ multiplex PCR. The sample shows fewer than 50,000 clones, none of them appearing just once. Whole-study findings and limits: TCRbeta clonality was increased in CVID versus healthy controls. CVID patient heterogeneity limited repertoire-clinical complication correlations.

This clone was observed many times. Its matching antigen is unknown. Read sequence stops 3 residues before the CDR3 end, and the germline J gene provides the missing end. The germline V gene encodes CDR1 SGHKS and CDR2 YYEKEE (reference sequence). This CDR3 region has 15 residues. V lost 4 bases and J lost 0; bases outside the gene matches: 6. V gene TRBV5-5 combines with J gene TRBJ1-2, with 7 bases matching TRBD1. Sequencing was performed on peripheral blood mononuclear cells. This TCR was sampled from a person aged 18 to 69 in good health. Partial CDR3 DNA: TGTGCCAGCAGCCAAAGACAGGGAACTAACTATGGC. Translation gives CASSQRQGTNYG. The entire CDR3 protein is CASSQRQGTNYGYTF. The full variable domain, its missing parts supplied by reference TRBV5-5 and TRBJ1-2, is DAGVTQSPTHLIKTRGQQVTLRCSPISGHKSVSWYQQVLGQGPQFIFQYYEKEERGRGNFPDRFSARQFPNYSSELNVNALLLGDSALYLCASSQRQGTNYGYTFGSGTRLTVV.